The 17 T cell receptor beta chains listed next were all sequenced from one sample in a study of CD8 T cells in Susac syndrome. cDNA came from roughly 0.53 to 1 ug RNA primed by random hexamers. TCRdb reprocessed the immunoSEQ multiplex PCR reads with MiXCR, giving one entry per CDR3 protein. This sample has about 140,000 distinct CDR3 sequences, with approximately 96% found just once. The material sequenced was CD4+ T cells from PBMCs. The receptors stem from a human donor with multiple sclerosis.

This sequence joins TRBV28 and TRBJ2-2, with unresolved D. CDR1 and CDR2 (germline): MDHEN, SYDVKM. This CDR3 comprises 14 residues. Trimming took 5 bases from V and 7 from J, leaving 14 bases between them. The CDR3 DNA reads TGTGCCAGCAGTCCGCCTTCTAGGATCGGGGAGCTGTTTTTT. Residues: CASSPPSRIGELFF.

The J gene is TRBJ2-7, the V gene TRBV24-1; D assignment may be TRBD1 or TRBD2 (5 bases each). Germline V gene sequence: CDR1 KGHDR, CDR2 SFDVKD. This CDR3 comprises 15 residues. V was trimmed by 3 bases and J by 0 bases, leaving 11 bases between them. Here the CDR3 DNA reads TGTGCCACCAGTGATCACAGGAGGAGCTCCTACGAGCAGTACTTC. Its translation is CATSDHRRSSYEQYF.

V is TRBV20-1 and J is TRBJ2-1, with 9 bases that match TRBD2. The germline CDR1 and CDR2 sequences are DFQATT and SNEGSKA (reference sequence). The junction had 12 bases not matched to a gene; V was cut back by 6 bases and J by 9 bases. The CDR3 extends over 14 amino acids. The CDR3 region is CSAYPGLARGEQFF. DNA of the CDR3: TGCAGTGCATATCCGGGACTAGCTCGTGGTGAGCAGTTCTTC.

The genes are TRBV4-1 and TRBJ2-3; 12 positions agree with TRBD1. Trimming removed 3 bases from V and 4 bases from J; junction bases left unmatched: 5. The CDR3 contains 16 residues. The germline gives CDR1 MGHRA, CDR2 YSYEKL. The CDR3 DNA reads as TGCGCCAGCAGCCATGTAGGGACAGGGGGCGCAGATACGCAGTATTTT. Translating it yields CASSHVGTGGADTQYF.

The chain carries TRBV20-1 and TRBJ2-1, with 8 bases lining up with TRBD1. In germline, CDR1 is DFQATT, CDR2 SNEGSKA (reference sequence). The junction had 9 bases not matched to a gene; V was cut back by 4 bases and J by 4 bases. The CDR3 has 15 amino acids. The CDR3: CSAKGQVDGYNEQFF. CDR3 nucleotide sequence: TGCAGTGCTAAGGGACAGGTTGATGGATACAATGAGCAGTTCTTC.

The chain uses TRBV29-1 and TRBJ1-2; a possible D gene is TRBD1 (5 bases). Trimming shortened V by 3 bases and J by 6 bases, and 11 bases separated the two germline ends. Germline V gene data show CDR1 as SQVTM and CDR2 as ANQGSEA. The CDR3 spans 12 residues. In nucleotides, the CDR3 is TGCAGCGTTGAGGACATTTACCATGGCTACACCTTC. Residues: CSVEDIYHGYTF.

The chain is built from TRBV20-1 and TRBJ1-1, with D tentatively TRBD1 (6 bases). Germline V gene lookup returns CDR1 DFQATT and CDR2 SNEGSKA (reference sequence). V was clipped by 7 bases and J by 6 bases, with 21 bases between them. The CDR3 covers 14 residues. This CDR3 is CSGDGGTYQSEAFF. CDR3 nucleotides: TGCAGTGGGGATGGGGGGACATATCAATCTGAAGCTTTCTTT.

The chain combines TRBV29-1 with TRBJ2-7; D gene uncertain. Trimming removed 3 bases from V and 5 bases from J, with 8 bases in between. Germline V gene data show CDR1 as SQVTM and CDR2 as ANQGSEA. The CDR3 is 11 amino acids. DNA for the CDR3: TGCAGCGTTGACAAGGGCCACGAGCAGTACTTC. This codes for CSVDKGHEQYF.

The rearrangement links TRBV28 to TRBJ1-5; D is undetermined. The V end was cut by 3 bases, the J end by 7 bases, with 7 bases between. In germline, CDR1 is MDHEN, CDR2 SYDVKM. The CDR3 covers 12 residues. The CDR3 nucleotides are TGTGCCAGCAGTTTGGTGGGGCAGCCCCAGCATTTT. As protein: CASSLVGQPQHF.

The chain recombines TRBV27 with TRBJ1-1, with 7 bases lining up with TRBD1. This CDR3 has 13 residues. Germline values: CDR1 MNHEY, CDR2 SMNVEV (reference sequence). J was trimmed by 6 bases and V by 6 bases; bases with no gene match: 7. CDR3 residues: CASRRQGGPEAFF. In DNA, the CDR3 is TGTGCCAGCAGGAGACAGGGAGGCCCTGAAGCTTTCTTT.

The chain has TRBV10-3 and TRBJ2-3; no clear D gene. Germline CDR1 reads ENHRY; CDR2 reads SYGVKD. Trimming stripped 0 bases from V and 2 bases from J, with 9 bases between. The CDR3 length is 15 residues. The CDR3 nucleotides read TGTGCCATCAGTGAGTCGCTCCCGCCCACAGATACGCAGTATTTT. Translating gives CAISESLPPTDTQYF.

This chain connects TRBV6-6 to TRBJ1-2, with 8 nucleotides matching TRBD1. V lost 4 bases and J lost 8; bases outside the gene matches: 12. The CDR3 length is 15 residues. CDR1 is MNHNY and CDR2 is SVGAGI in the germline V gene (reference sequence). The CDR3 DNA sequence: TGTGCCAGCAGTTCCCTGGACAGGGCGGCGGGGGGCTACACCTTC. Its translation is CASSSLDRAAGGYTF.

The chain links TRBV9 to TRBJ1-5, with a weak D call TRBD1 (5 bases). Per the germline V gene, CDR1 is SGDLS and CDR2 is YYNGEE. V was trimmed by 4 bases and J by 5 bases, leaving 16 bases between them. The CDR3 length is 15 residues. CDR3 sequence: CASSPRGDRDQPQHF. CDR3 coding DNA: TGTGCCAGCAGCCCTCGAGGGGATAGGGATCAGCCCCAGCATTTT.

The chain links TRBV7-9 to TRBJ2-1, with 14 bases lining up with TRBD2. The length of the CDR3 is 16 residues. Germline V lookup: CDR1 SEHNR, CDR2 FQNEAQ (reference sequence). The V gene end was trimmed by 5 bases and the J gene end by 8 bases; junction bases not matched to a gene: 8. In nucleotides, the CDR3 is TGTGCCAGCAGCCTGACTAGCGGGAGGGCCCCCGATGAGCAGTTCTTC. Translated, it gives CASSLTSGRAPDEQFF.

This clonotype occurred once. This chain connects TRBV30 to TRBJ1-2; weak D call: TRBD1 (5 bases). Trimming took off 4 bases at V and 2 bases at J, with 11 bases between the two ends. Germline V gives CDR1 GTSNPN, CDR2 SVGIG (reference sequence). The CDR3 is made up of 13 amino acids. The CDR3 loop is CAWKPSGNYGYTF. CDR3 nucleotides: TGTGCCTGGAAACCCTCAGGGAACTATGGCTACACCTTC. The entire variable domain, with the rest obtained from reference TRBV30 and TRBJ1-2, is as follows: SQTIHQWPATLVQPVGSPLSLECTVEGTSNPNLYWYRQAAGRGLQLLFYSVGIGQISSEVPQNLSASRPQDRQFILSSKKLLLSDSGFYLCAWKPSGNYGYTFGSGTRLTVV.

This sequence joins TRBV19 and TRBJ2-5; the match to TRBD1 covers 8 bases. Germline assignment: CDR1 LNHDA and CDR2 SQIVND (reference sequence). With V trimmed by 6 bases and J by 2 bases, 2 bases remained unmatched. There are 13 residues in the CDR3. The CDR3 region has the DNA TGTGCCAGTAGCAGGGGGCGACAAGAGACCCAGTACTTC. Translating gives CASSRGRQETQYF.

The chain recombines TRBV20-1 with TRBJ2-2; D unclear. Between the trimmed V and J ends, which lost 0 bases and 0 bases, there was a span of 11 bases. This CDR3 is built from 16 residues. Looked up from germline, CDR1 is DFQATT and CDR2 is SNEGSKA (reference sequence). The DNA for the CDR3 is TGCAGTGCTAGAGATTTCAGGCGAACGAACACCGGGGAGCTGTTTTTT. This translates into CSARDFRRTNTGELFF.